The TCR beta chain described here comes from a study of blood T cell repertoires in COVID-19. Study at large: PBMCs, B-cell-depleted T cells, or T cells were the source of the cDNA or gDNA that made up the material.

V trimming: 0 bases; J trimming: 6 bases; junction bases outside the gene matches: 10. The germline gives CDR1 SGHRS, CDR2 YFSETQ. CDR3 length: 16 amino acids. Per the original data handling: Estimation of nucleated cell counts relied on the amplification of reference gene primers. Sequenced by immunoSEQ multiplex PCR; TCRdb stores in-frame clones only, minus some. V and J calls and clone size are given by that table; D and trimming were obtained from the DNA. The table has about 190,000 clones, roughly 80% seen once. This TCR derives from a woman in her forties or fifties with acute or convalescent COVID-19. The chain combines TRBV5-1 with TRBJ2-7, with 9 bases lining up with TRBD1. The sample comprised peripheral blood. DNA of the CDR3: TGCGCCAGCAGCTTGGAGGGACAGGGCCCACTTTTCGAGCAGTACTTC. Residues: CASSLEGQGPLFEQYF.